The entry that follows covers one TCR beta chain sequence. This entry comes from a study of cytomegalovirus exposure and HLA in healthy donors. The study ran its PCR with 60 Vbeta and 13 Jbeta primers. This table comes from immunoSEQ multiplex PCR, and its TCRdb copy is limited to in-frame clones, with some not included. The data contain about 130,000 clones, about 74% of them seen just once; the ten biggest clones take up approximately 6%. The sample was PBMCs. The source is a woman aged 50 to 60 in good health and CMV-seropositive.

In DNA, the CDR3 is TGTGCCAGCAGCTTGAGGCTCGAAGGGGACAATCAGCCCCAGCATTTT. This codes for CASSLRLEGDNQPQHF. The gene calls are TRBV5-6 and TRBJ1-5; D might be TRBD1 (5 bases). The CDR3 is made up of 16 amino acids. Germline V gene lookup returns CDR1 SGHDT and CDR2 YYEEEE. Trimming cost V 1 base and J 3 bases, with 14 bases left between them.